The present TCR beta chain was sequenced within a study of blood T cell repertoires in COVID-19. For the study at large: Both acute and convalescent COVID-19 samples were obtained from the United States, Italy and Spain. Nucleic acid was either cDNA or gDNA, and it came from T cells, B-cell-depleted T cells, or PBMCs.

CDR3 length equals 14 residues. Trimming at V came to 6 bases and at J to 6 bases, leaving 8 bases not matched to a gene. Germline V gives CDR1 MNHEY, CDR2 SVGAGI. In the original workflow: Reference gene primers were amplified, and this amplification served to estimate nucleated cell counts. TCRdb's table, derived via immunoSEQ multiplex PCR, lists solely in-frame clones and lacks some. That table gives V, J and clone size, and the DNA gave D and trimming. The data contain some 66,000 clones, 90% to 95% of them singletons. The chain couples TRBV6-5 to TRBJ1-3, with TRBD1 matching 7 bases. Sequences were obtained from peripheral blood. This sequence was found in a human donor in a cohort sampled during active COVID-19. Here the CDR3 DNA reads TGTGCCAGCAGCCTAGACAGGGTTGAAAACACCATATATTTT. This sequence encodes CASSLDRVENTIYF.